The 20 T cell receptor beta chains below come from one sample, sequenced in a study of T-cell memory formation after mild COVID-19 (dated by TCRdb to the early 2020s). Libraries were made using 5' RACE. The instrument was an Illumina NovaSeq 6000. TCRdb reworked the public reads: Q25 trimming with fastp, MiXCR clone assembly, productive beta chains retained. Each CDR3 protein appears once, grouped with its most common genes and DNA. Within this sample are a few hundred thousand distinct CDR3 sequences, with 20% to 25% of them counted one time only. Roughly a fifth of the sample goes to the ten largest clones. Specimen: PBMCs or a T cell subset sorted from them (not recorded which). The receptors stem from a man between 18 and 35 years old who had mild COVID-19 (a few samples of this study predate the infection). The sample titles of this study are shuffled in the database, so cell type and time point are left out; the donor was told from shared clones.

The J gene is TRBJ2-1, the V gene TRBV5-5; tentatively, D is TRBD1 (6 bases). Germline V lookup: CDR1 SGHKS, CDR2 YYEKEE (reference sequence). V was trimmed by 5 bases and J by 8 bases, leaving 14 bases between them. This CDR3 contains 13 residues. CDR3 coding DNA: TGTGCCAGCAGTGTGACAGGTTCCCATGAGCAGTTCTTC. Its translation: CASSVTGSHEQFF.

This clonotype was observed a few times. The V and J genes are TRBV30 and TRBJ2-1, with a possible D match to TRBD1 (5 bases). This CDR3 is built from 13 residues. CDR1 is GTSNPN and CDR2 is SVGIG in the germline V gene (reference sequence). V lost 4 bases, J lost 9 bases, and 16 bases lay in between. CDR3 nucleotide sequence: TGTGCCTGGACGAAAGGGGTGTATGCTGAGCAGTTCTTC. Translating gives CAWTKGVYAEQFF.

This clonotype was seen at least ten times. V and J are TRBV12-3 or TRBV12-4 and TRBJ2-3; TRBD1 matches at 8 bases. V was clipped by 4 bases and J by 5 bases; unmatched bases: 5. The CDR3 is 14 residues long. The chain's CDR3 is CASSSGTGQDTQYF. CDR3 nucleotide sequence: TGTGCCAGCAGTTCAGGGACAGGACAAGATACGCAGTATTTT.

This clonotype has only a few counts. The chain joins TRBV7-2 to TRBJ2-2, with D tentatively TRBD1 (6 bases). CDR3 length: 14 residues. Trimming took 1 base from V and 6 from J, leaving 9 bases between them. Germline V CDR1 and CDR2: SGHTA, FQGNSA. The CDR3 DNA reads as TGTGCCAGCAGCTTAGTATCAGGGGCCGGGGAGCTGTTTTTT. It is translated as CASSLVSGAGELFF.

This clonotype was observed a few times. The chain combines TRBV10-3 with TRBJ1-2, with unresolved D. From germline, CDR1 is ENHRY and CDR2 SYGVKD. CDR3 length equals 15 residues. V dropped 2 bases and J dropped 1 base, with 11 bases sitting between them. As DNA, the CDR3 is TGTGCCATCAGTGAGACCCAGACTCGTAACTATGGCTACACCTTC. Its translation is CAISETQTRNYGYTF.

This CDR3 reads CASSTLGGRTDTQYF. DNA of the CDR3: TGTGCCAGCAGCACATTAGGGGGGCGCACAGATACGCAGTATTTT. The rearrangement uses TRBV7-2 and TRBJ2-3; D tentatively reads TRBD1 or TRBD2 (6 bases each). The CDR3 is 15 amino acids. The V end lost 5 bases, the J end lost 1 base, and 13 bases lay between the germline ends. CDR1 is SGHTA and CDR2 is FQGNSA in the germline V gene.

V and J are TRBV12-3 or TRBV12-4 and TRBJ1-5; the match to TRBD1 covers 9 bases. This CDR3 has 14 amino acids. V shed 6 bases and J 6 bases; nucleotides not matched to a gene: 6. The CDR3: CASRNDRGGQPQHF. The CDR3 DNA follows: TGTGCCAGCAGGAACGACAGGGGGGGTCAGCCCCAGCATTTT.

This clonotype was observed a handful of times. The chain employs TRBV19 and TRBJ1-5, with D unclear. Germline CDR1 and CDR2: LNHDA and SQIVND (reference sequence). The CDR3 runs 12 residues. Trimming removed 2 bases from V and 6 bases from J, with 5 bases in between. For the CDR3, the DNA is TGTGCCAGTAGTATATGGGGTCAGCCCCAGCATTTT. Translation gives CASSIWGQPQHF.

The gene calls are TRBV7-2 and TRBJ1-2; 9 bases are shared with TRBD1. The CDR3 is 14 amino acids. The J segment lost 6 bases and the V segment lost 2 bases, leaving 4 bases of the junction unmatched. Germline loops: CDR1 SGHTA, CDR2 FQGNSA. CDR3 sequence reads: CASSLQGQGNGYTF. For the CDR3, the DNA is TGTGCCAGCAGCTTACAGGGACAGGGAAATGGCTACACCTTC.

The chain has TRBV9 and TRBJ2-2; D possibly corresponds to TRBD1 (5 bases). Looked up from germline, CDR1 is SGDLS and CDR2 is YYNGEE. The CDR3 has 17 amino acids. With 0 bases removed from V and 5 bases from J, the gap between germline ends came to 17 bases. This CDR3 reads CASSVVTGSGVTGELFF. CDR3 nucleotide sequence: TGTGCCAGCAGCGTAGTTACAGGTTCGGGTGTGACCGGGGAGCTGTTTTTT.

This clonotype was counted between two and nine times. The chain links TRBV5-1 to TRBJ2-3, with D possibly matching TRBD2 (6 bases). The CDR3 runs to 13 residues. V was clipped by 7 bases and J by 2 bases, with 11 bases between them. From germline, CDR1 is SGHRS and CDR2 YFSETQ. CDR3 region: CASQRGYTDTQYF. The CDR3 bases are TGCGCCAGCCAACGGGGGTACACAGATACGCAGTATTTT.

The chain carries TRBV27 and TRBJ1-1, with D hard to call. The CDR3 consists of 15 residues. The V end was cut by 5 bases, the J end by 5 bases, with 18 bases between. Germline CDR1 is MNHEY and CDR2 is SMNVEV (reference sequence). DNA of the CDR3: TGTGCCAGCAGTCCTTCGTTCAAAGCGAGGACTGAAGCTTTCTTT. Protein product: CASSPSFKARTEAFF.

CDR3 loop: CASSPWFGAAQETQYF. In nucleotides, the CDR3 is TGTGCCAGCAGCCCGTGGTTCGGGGCCGCTCAAGAGACCCAGTACTTC. This sequence joins TRBV12-3 or TRBV12-4 and TRBJ2-5; D may be TRBD1 or TRBD2 (5 bases each). V was cut by 6 bases and J by 2 bases, with 19 bases left in between. The CDR3 totals 16 residues.

This clonotype has more than one count but fewer than ten. The chain combines TRBV4-2 with TRBJ2-3; perhaps D is TRBD1 or TRBD2 (6 bases each). The germline gives CDR1 LGHNA, CDR2 YNFKEQ. Trimming stripped 4 bases from V and 6 bases from J, with 26 bases between. The CDR3 has 18 amino acids. The CDR3 protein is CASSPDRGTLTIADTQYF. CDR3 nucleotide sequence: TGTGCCAGCAGCCCCGATAGGGGGACTCTAACGATTGCGGATACGCAGTATTTT.

This chain connects TRBV2 to TRBJ2-2, with D unresolved. Germline V gene sequence: CDR1 SNHLY, CDR2 FYNNEI. V lost 4 bases and J 7 bases, leaving 10 bases between the germline ends. The CDR3 is made up of 13 amino acids. This chain's CDR3 is CASSARVVGELFF. The CDR3 DNA follows: TGTGCCAGCAGTGCCCGGGTTGTCGGGGAGCTGTTTTTT.

The chain links TRBV20-1 to TRBJ1-1; D is ambiguous. The CDR3 is made up of 15 amino acids. The V and J ends lost 0 bases and 10 bases respectively, with 21 bases between them. Per germline, CDR1 DFQATT and CDR2 SNEGSKA (reference sequence). The CDR3 sequence is CSARDVSGQADGAFF. CDR3 nucleotide sequence: TGCAGTGCTAGAGATGTCTCCGGGCAGGCGGACGGAGCTTTCTTT.

The chain couples TRBV5-1 to TRBJ2-2; D is unclear. The germline V gene encodes CDR1 SGHRS and CDR2 YFSETQ. V gave up 2 bases and J gave up 4 bases, with 12 bases separating them. The CDR3 spans 15 residues. The CDR3 nucleotides are TGCGCCAGCAGCTTCGGAACAGTGGGCACCGGGGAGCTGTTTTTT. As protein: CASSFGTVGTGELFF. Drawing the rest from reference TRBV5-1 and TRBJ2-2, the complete variable domain is KAGVTQTPRYLIKTRGQQVTLSCSPISGHRSVSWYQQTPGQGLQFLFEYFSETQRNKGNFPGRFSGRQFSNSRSEMNVSTLELGDSALYLCASSFGTVGTGELFFGEGSRLTVL.

The chain uses TRBV20-1 and TRBJ1-6; 9 bases match TRBD1. The CDR3 runs to 16 residues. CDR1 is DFQATT, CDR2 SNEGSKA, per germline (reference sequence). J lost 4 bases, V lost 5 bases, and 9 bases had no gene match. CDR3 protein: CSAPLTGGLYNSPLHF. DNA for the CDR3: TGCAGTGCTCCCTTGACAGGGGGACTGTATAATTCACCCCTCCACTTT.

The genes are TRBV4-3 and TRBJ2-5; a possible D gene is TRBD2 (5 bases). Trimming shortened V by 3 bases and J by 2 bases, and 10 bases separated the two germline ends. The CDR3 loop spans 14 amino acids. The germline V gene has CDR1 LGHNA and CDR2 YSLEER. CDR3 amino acids: CASSQISGQETQYF. The CDR3 region has the DNA TGCGCCAGCAGCCAGATTTCGGGACAAGAGACCCAGTACTTC.

The gene calls are TRBV6-5 and TRBJ2-5; the D gene is possibly TRBD1 (5 bases). This CDR3 has 12 residues. Trimming left V 10 bases short and J 0 bases short, with 9 bases between. The V gene's germline CDR1 is MNHEY and CDR2 SVGAGI. The CDR3 reads CATSGYQETQYF. CDR3 DNA sequence: TGTGCCACCTCAGGGTACCAAGAGACCCAGTACTTC.